Presented here are 16 T cell receptor beta chains from one specimen sequenced in a study of STAT5B mutations in CD4+ large granular lymphocyte leukemia. Only in-frame clones appear in the TCRdb table, and some are missing; sequencing was by immunoSEQ multiplex PCR. Counted here are 4,000 or so clones, 65% to 85% occurring once; the ten biggest clones make up over 60%. The sample consisted of PBMCs. Receptors were obtained from a man between 70 and 80 years old with CD4+ T-cell large granular lymphocyte leukemia.

The chain combines TRBV5-8 with TRBJ1-6; TRBD1 might be the D (6 bases). This CDR3 region has 18 residues. The germline CDR1 and CDR2 sequences are SGHTS and YDEGEE. Trimming cost V 4 bases and J 0 bases, with 17 bases left between them. CDR3 region: CASSPRDTLSSYNSPLHF. CDR3 in DNA: TGTGCCAGCAGCCCTCGGGACACCCTGAGCTCCTATAATTCACCCCTCCACTTT.

The DNA of the CDR3 is TGTGCCAGCAGCGTAGGATCCAATGAGCAGTTCTTC. Amino acid sequence: CASSVGSNEQFF. This rearrangement joins TRBV9 to TRBJ2-1; D remains unclear. From germline, CDR1 is SGDLS and CDR2 YYNGEE. CDR3 length: 12 residues. V lost 0 bases to trimming and J lost 6 bases, with 4 bases between them.

The chain uses TRBV11-3 and TRBJ2-3; D is possibly TRBD2 (5 bases). Germline assignment: CDR1 SGHNT and CDR2 YENEEA. CDR3 size: 15 residues. The V gene lost 4 bases and the J gene lost 6 bases, with 17 bases spanning the gap. The DNA of the CDR3 is TGTGCCAGCAGCTCAAAGGACTCCGCGACCGATACGCAGTATTTT. Translated: CASSSKDSATDTQYF.

J is TRBJ1-3 and V is TRBV5-6; a weak D match, TRBD1 (5 bases). Per the germline V gene, CDR1 is SGHDT and CDR2 is YYEEEE. This CDR3 has 12 residues. The V end was cut by 7 bases, the J end by 4 bases, with 9 bases between. CDR3 loop: CASRGVGNTIYF. The CDR3 DNA follows: TGTGCCAGCCGGGGGGTAGGAAACACCATATATTTT.

The CDR3 sequence: CASSEAEVWASTDTQYF. The CDR3 DNA sequence: TGTGCCAGCAGTGAGGCCGAAGTCTGGGCTAGCACAGATACGCAGTATTTT. The chain has TRBV2 and TRBJ2-3; D remains unclear. The ends were cut back, 3 bases at V and 0 bases at J, with 16 bases in the middle. CDR3 size: 17 residues. Per the germline V gene, CDR1 is SNHLY and CDR2 is FYNNEI.

The rearrangement links TRBV13 to TRBJ2-5; D might be TRBD1 or TRBD2, each matching 5 bases. The V gene's germline CDR1 is PRHDT and CDR2 FYEKMQ (reference sequence). Trimming took off 6 bases at V and 3 bases at J, with 17 bases between the two ends. The CDR3 loop spans 15 amino acids. CDR3: CASSNGNTREETQYF. The CDR3 DNA reads as TGTGCCAGCAGTAACGGGAATACCAGGGAAGAGACCCAGTACTTC.

The chain joins TRBV6-5 to TRBJ2-3; 10 nucleotides match TRBD2. Losses at the gene ends were 0 bases for V and 4 bases for J; bases not matched to a gene: 4. Germline V gene sequence: CDR1 MNHEY, CDR2 SVGAGI. The CDR3 loop spans 16 amino acids. CDR3 sequence: CASSYSYSGRPDTQYF. As DNA, the CDR3 is TGTGCCAGCAGTTACTCGTATAGCGGGAGGCCAGATACGCAGTATTTT.

The CDR3 protein is CASRRGLASTDEQFF. In DNA, the CDR3 is TGTGCCAGCAGGCGGGGACTAGCGTCGACCGATGAGCAGTTCTTC. This chain uses TRBV2 with TRBJ2-1; 10 bases agree with TRBD2. Unmatched junction bases numbered 10, after V lost 6 bases and J lost 8 bases. This CDR3 spans 15 amino acids. Germline CDR1 is SNHLY and CDR2 is FYNNEI.

V gene TRBV27 combines with J gene TRBJ1-5; a possible D gene is TRBD1 (6 bases). V was clipped by 6 bases and J by 4 bases, with 7 bases between them. The CDR3 contains 12 residues. Germline lookup yields CDR1 MNHEY and CDR2 SMNVEV (reference sequence). The CDR3 bases are TGTGCCAGCAGGCAGGGGAATCAGCCCCAGCATTTT. Its translation: CASRQGNQPQHF.

The chain is built from TRBV10-3 and TRBJ2-3; D possibly matches TRBD1 or TRBD2 (6 bases each). This CDR3 has 15 amino acids. Trimming left V 7 bases short and J 1 base short, with 15 bases between. In germline, CDR1 is ENHRY, CDR2 SYGVKD. CDR3: CAIIPGEAGTDTQYF. Written as DNA, the CDR3 is TGTGCCATCATCCCAGGGGAGGCGGGCACAGATACGCAGTATTTT.

The V and J genes are TRBV27 and TRBJ2-1; D remains ambiguous. Between the trimmed V and J ends, which lost 2 bases and 9 bases, there was a span of 14 bases. CDR3 size: 14 residues. Germline V CDR1 and CDR2: MNHEY, SMNVEV (reference sequence). DNA of the CDR3: TGTGCCAGCAGTTTAAGTGGCTTTAGTGTTGAGCAGTTCTTC. Translation gives CASSLSGFSVEQFF.

The V gene is TRBV27, the J gene TRBJ2-1; 7 bases match TRBD1. Germline CDR1 MNHEY, CDR2 SMNVEV (reference sequence). The CDR3 extends over 15 amino acids. V shed 5 bases and J 0 bases; nucleotides not matched to a gene: 4. The CDR3 DNA is TGTGCCAGCAGTCCGACAGGGAGCTCCTACAATGAGCAGTTCTTC. Translating gives CASSPTGSSYNEQFF.

The DNA for the CDR3 is TGTGCCAGCAGTTACGGGACTACGCAGCCCCAGCATTTT. Amino acids: CASSYGTTQPQHF. The chain joins TRBV6-5 to TRBJ1-5, with D possibly matching TRBD1 (5 bases). Germline loops: CDR1 MNHEY, CDR2 SVGAGI. The CDR3 is 13 amino acids. V lost 2 bases, J lost 7 bases, and 9 bases lay in between.

The chain recombines TRBV27 with TRBJ1-5, with TRBD1 matching 8 bases. In germline, CDR1 is MNHEY, CDR2 SMNVEV (reference sequence). The CDR3 is made up of 15 amino acids. V dropped 6 bases and J dropped 9; count of bases not matched to a gene: 13. The CDR3 reads CASSPGTGPGMPQHF. CDR3 DNA: TGTGCCAGCAGCCCCGGGACAGGACCGGGAATGCCCCAGCATTTT.

V is TRBV29-1 and J is TRBJ2-3, with D hard to call. Germline V CDR1 and CDR2: SQVTM, ANQGSEA. Trimming removed 4 bases from V and 0 bases from J, with 11 bases in between. The CDR3 consists of 14 residues. The CDR3 DNA follows: TGCAGCGTTGGATTAGGGTATAGCACAGATACGCAGTATTTT. Its protein product is CSVGLGYSTDTQYF.

This chain joins TRBV18 and TRBJ1-2; no firm D call. The ends were cut back, 3 bases at V and 2 bases at J, with 10 bases in the middle. The V gene's germline CDR1 is KGHSH and CDR2 LQKENI. The CDR3 consists of 14 residues. CDR3 residues: CASSPSTQNYGYTF. The CDR3 DNA reads as TGTGCCAGCTCACCGTCGACACAGAACTATGGCTACACCTTC.